What follows are 16 T cell receptor beta chains derived from one specimen sequenced in a study of blood T cell repertoires in COVID-19. The data were produced by immunoSEQ multiplex PCR, yet TCRdb's version contains in-frame clones alone and is incomplete. Among some 130,000 clones, around 78% were seen once, and the ten largest hold approximately 10%. The sequenced sample consisted of peripheral blood. The receptor set was obtained from a human donor in a cohort sampled during active COVID-19.

The rearrangement links TRBV28 to TRBJ2-7; TRBD1 matches 7 bases. V was pared by 5 bases and J by 1 base, with 8 bases of the junction left unmatched. This CDR3 spans 15 amino acids. Germline loops: CDR1 MDHEN, CDR2 SYDVKM. CDR3 protein: CASSRTGTASYEQYF. Written as DNA, the CDR3 is TGTGCCAGCAGTAGGACCGGGACAGCTTCCTACGAGCAGTACTTC.

The chain uses TRBV5-1 and TRBJ2-7, with 8 positions matching TRBD1. V lost 4 bases and J lost 1; bases outside the gene matches: 7. This CDR3 region has 15 residues. Germline V CDR1 and CDR2: SGHRS, YFSETQ. CDR3 nucleotide sequence: TGCGCCAGCAGCGAGGACAGGGAGATATCCTACGAGCAGTACTTC. As protein: CASSEDREISYEQYF.

The genes are TRBV10-3 and TRBJ1-5; possibly TRBD1 for D (6 bases). This CDR3 region has 13 residues. Germline CDR1 ENHRY, CDR2 SYGVKD. Deletions cut 6 bases from V and 7 bases from J, with 13 bases between. CDR3 DNA: TGTGCCATCAGCCCAGGGGACGGACAGCCCCAGCATTTT. Translating it yields CAISPGDGQPQHF.

This clone was found once. V gene TRBV5-6 combines with J gene TRBJ2-3, with 13 positions matching TRBD2. Looked up from germline, CDR1 is SGHDT and CDR2 is YYEEEE. Losses at the gene ends were 4 bases for V and 1 base for J; bases not matched to a gene: 6. The CDR3 covers 17 residues. The CDR3 nucleotides are TGTGCCAGCAGCGAACGAGGGACTAGCGGGGGCACAGATACGCAGTATTTT. As protein: CASSERGTSGGTDTQYF.

The CDR3 is CASSYGGTENSPLHF. DNA for the CDR3: TGTGCCAGCAGTTACGGAGGGACGGAGAATTCACCCCTCCACTTT. The rearrangement uses TRBV6-5 and TRBJ1-6; D perhaps matches TRBD1 (5 bases). Trimming cost V 2 bases and J 7 bases, with 12 bases left between them. Germline lookup yields CDR1 MNHEY and CDR2 SVGAGI. The CDR3 sequence is 15 residues long.

The CDR3 coding sequence is TGTGCCAGCTCACAACTAGATAGCTCCTACAATGAGCAGTTCTTC. It specifies CASSQLDSSYNEQFF. The chain carries TRBV18 and TRBJ2-1; D possibly corresponds to TRBD2 (5 bases). The CDR3 loop spans 15 amino acids. Germline V gene lookup returns CDR1 KGHSH and CDR2 LQKENI. Trimming cost V 4 bases and J 0 bases, with 10 bases left between them.

The V call is TRBV7-6, the J call TRBJ1-6; 7 nucleotides line up with TRBD1. CDR1 is SGHVS, CDR2 FNYEAQ, per germline. The CDR3 totals 17 residues. With 1 base clipped from V and 5 bases from J, the junction kept 8 bases outside the gene matches. CDR3 sequence (DNA): TGTGCCAGCAGCTTAGTAGTTCGGGGACAGAATAATTCACCCCTCCACTTT. This sequence encodes CASSLVVRGQNNSPLHF.

This clone has at least ten counts. The chain couples TRBV28 to TRBJ1-1, with a tentative D call TRBD1 (6 bases). There are 15 residues in the CDR3. Germline CDR1 and CDR2: MDHEN and SYDVKM. Trimming left V 2 bases short and J 6 bases short, with 16 bases between. CDR3 protein: CASSLNRDTFAEAFF. CDR3 DNA: TGTGCCAGCAGTTTAAATCGGGACACCTTCGCTGAAGCTTTCTTT. Full variable domain (missing parts from reference TRBV28 and TRBJ1-1): DVKVTQSSRYLVKRTGEKVFLECVQDMDHENMFWYRQDPGLGLRLIYFSYDVKMKEKGDIPEGYSVSREKKERFSLILESASTNQTSMYLCASSLNRDTFAEAFFGQGTRLTVV.

The chain recombines TRBV6-5 with TRBJ1-1, with TRBD1 matching 7 bases. Germline V gene lookup returns CDR1 MNHEY and CDR2 SVGAGI. The trim removed 6 bases at V and 3 bases at J, leaving 7 bases unmatched. The CDR3 extends over 14 amino acids. The CDR3 coding sequence is TGTGCCAGCAGCAAACAGGGGAGAGACACTGAAGCTTTCTTT. Amino acid sequence: CASSKQGRDTEAFF.

The chain joins TRBV6-5 to TRBJ2-1, with 7 nucleotides matching TRBD2. Germline values: CDR1 MNHEY, CDR2 SVGAGI. The junction had 11 bases not matched to a gene; V was cut back by 7 bases and J by 5 bases. This CDR3 region has 15 residues. This CDR3 reads CASNRWGGTDNEQFF. The CDR3 region has the DNA TGTGCCAGCAACCGATGGGGGGGAACGGACAATGAGCAGTTCTTC.

This chain links TRBV5-4 with TRBJ2-7; TRBD1 matches 7 bases. The junction had 2 bases not matched to a gene; V was cut back by 2 bases and J by 3 bases. Germline V gives CDR1 SGHNT, CDR2 YYREEE (reference sequence). This CDR3 has 13 residues. CDR3: CASSFWTGYEQYF. CDR3 bases: TGTGCCAGCAGCTTTTGGACAGGCTACGAGCAGTACTTC.

The V and J genes are TRBV9 and TRBJ1-1, with TRBD1 as a possible D gene (6 bases). The CDR3 contains 13 residues. Germline CDR1 reads SGDLS; CDR2 reads YYNGEE. The V end was cut by 0 bases, the J end by 10 bases, with 13 bases between. The chain's CDR3 is CASSVVGGGRAFF. In DNA, the CDR3 is TGTGCCAGCAGCGTAGTCGGGGGCGGGAGAGCTTTCTTT.

The chain carries TRBV4-1 and TRBJ2-3; weak D call: TRBD2 (6 bases). The germline V gene encodes CDR1 MGHRA and CDR2 YSYEKL. The V gene lost 0 bases and the J gene lost 2 bases, with 12 bases spanning the gap. The CDR3 is 16 residues long. CDR3 loop: CASSQDHGGYTDTQYF. CDR3 nucleotide sequence: TGCGCCAGCAGCCAAGACCACGGGGGTTACACAGATACGCAGTATTTT.

The chain recombines TRBV1 with TRBJ2-7; whether TRBD1, the table's D call, matches the DNA was not checked. TRBV1 is a pseudogene. The length of the CDR3 is 15 residues. CDR3 amino acids: CTSSQAGTGVYEQYF. DNA for the CDR3: TGCACCAGCAGCCAAGCCGGGACAGGGGTTTACGAGCAGTACTTC.

The chain has TRBV6-4 and TRBJ1-2; D is perhaps TRBD1 (5 bases). Germline V CDR1 and CDR2: MRHNA, SNTAGT. The germline V and J ends were trimmed by 0 bases and 5 bases, with 10 bases remaining between them. The CDR3 loop spans 14 amino acids. CDR3 protein: CASSDSGALYGYTF. The CDR3 nucleotides read TGTGCCAGCAGTGACTCTGGGGCACTATATGGCTACACCTTC.

The rearrangement links TRBV21-1 to TRBJ1-3; the D call TRBD1 from the table was never checked on the DNA. TRBV21-1 is reported as a pseudogene. This CDR3 has 17 amino acids. The CDR3 loop is CASSAIRDRVYENTIYF. The CDR3 DNA reads as TGTGCCAGCAGCGCAATCCGGGACAGGGTTTACGAAAACACCATATATTTT.